These T cell receptor beta chains were read from a single sample in a study of OX40 agonist ivuxolimab in advanced cancers. Measured with immunoSEQ multiplex PCR; TCRdb has only the in-frame clones, and not every one. Of tens of thousands of clones detected, about 91% appear once; the ten largest clones hold 0.5% to 0.65%. Specimen: CD4+ or CD8+ T cells sorted from blood, collected in a trial of the OX40 agonist ivuxolimab. These receptors originate from an adult with an advanced solid tumor such as melanoma, head and neck, liver or kidney cancer. The CDR3 runs from the conserved cysteine through the conserved F or W. Each record gives: D gene, J gene, V gene, CDR3 protein, CDR3 DNA. D genes are given only for firm matches.

d_call: TRBD2
j_call: TRBJ2-1
v_call: TRBV10-3
cdr3_aa: CASRRLAGSGDEQFF
cdr3_nt: TGTGCCTCCCGCAGACTAGCCGGGTCTGGCGATGAGCAGTTCTTC

d_call: NA
j_call: TRBJ1-1
v_call: TRBV18
cdr3_aa: CASSLSGAGTEAFF
cdr3_nt: TGTGCCAGCTCACTCTCGGGCGCTGGAACTGAAGCTTTCTTT

d_call: NA
j_call: TRBJ2-4
v_call: TRBV9
cdr3_aa: CASSVGPVQDRYF
cdr3_nt: TGTGCCAGCAGCGTAGGTCCAGTCCAGGACAGGTACTTC

d_call: NA
j_call: TRBJ1-1
v_call: TRBV2
cdr3_aa: CASRMRGGMNTEAFF
cdr3_nt: TGTGCCAGCAGGATGAGGGGAGGGATGAACACTGAAGCTTTCTTT

d_call: TRBD1
j_call: TRBJ1-1
v_call: TRBV19
cdr3_aa: CASSTTGGTEAFF
cdr3_nt: TGTGCCAGTAGTACTACAGGGGGCACTGAAGCTTTCTTT

d_call: TRBD1
j_call: TRBJ2-7
v_call: TRBV28
cdr3_aa: CASSFVGIQGTEQYF
cdr3_nt: TGTGCCAGCAGTTTTGTGGGGATACAGGGGACCGAGCAGTACTTC

d_call: NA
j_call: TRBJ2-7
v_call: TRBV30
cdr3_aa: CAWSGPQYEQYF
cdr3_nt: TGTGCCTGGAGTGGCCCCCAGTACGAGCAGTACTTC

d_call: TRBD1
j_call: TRBJ2-3
v_call: TRBV27
cdr3_aa: CASSPQGASVDTQYF
cdr3_nt: TGTGCCAGCAGTCCCCAGGGGGCTAGCGTAGATACGCAGTATTTT

d_call: NA
j_call: TRBJ2-1
v_call: TRBV5-6
cdr3_aa: CASSLQGGDEQFF
cdr3_nt: TGTGCCAGCAGCTTACAGGGTGGAGATGAGCAGTTCTTC

d_call: NA
j_call: TRBJ2-3
v_call: TRBV27
cdr3_aa: CASSTKGVADTQYF
cdr3_nt: TGTGCCAGCAGTACCAAGGGGGTCGCAGATACGCAGTATTTT

d_call: NA
j_call: TRBJ2-1
v_call: TRBV18
cdr3_aa: CASSPDQSSYNEQFF
cdr3_nt: TGTGCCAGCTCACCAGATCAGAGCTCCTACAATGAGCAGTTCTTC